The 27 T cell receptor beta chains given below trace back to one sample, sequenced in a study of CD8+ T cells in alopecia areata. Treatment reported: oral pan-JAK inhibitor, 5-10 mg twice daily. RNA extraction was followed by reverse transcription into cDNA, which acted as the sequencing template. Sequenced by immunoSEQ multiplex PCR; TCRdb stores in-frame clones only, minus some. This table has a few hundred thousand clones, around two fifths appearing once. This material consisted of CD4+ T cells sorted from blood, taken around week 37, from a patient treated with tofacitinib. The receptor source for this set is a human donor with alopecia areata.

The chain has TRBV6-5 and TRBJ2-1; possibly TRBD1 for D (6 bases). The CDR3 has 15 residues. CDR1 is MNHEY and CDR2 is SVGAGI in the germline V gene. V was clipped by 6 bases and J by 8 bases, with 20 bases between them. CDR3 sequence (DNA): TGTGCCAGCAGCTCTTCGGGACATCAAGGGGATGAGCAGTTCTTC. This translates into CASSSSGHQGDEQFF.

This clone showed up just a few times. The chain recombines TRBV7-2 with TRBJ2-7, with a tentative D call TRBD1 (5 bases). This CDR3 has 14 amino acids. The germline V and J ends were trimmed by 7 bases and 0 bases, with 13 bases remaining between them. The germline V gene has CDR1 SGHTA and CDR2 FQGNSA. CDR3 in DNA: TGTGCCAGCACCAGGGTTCTTGGCTCCTACGAGCAGTACTTC. Amino acids: CASTRVLGSYEQYF.

There are a few counts of this clone. The chain links TRBV4-3 to TRBJ2-2; 8 nucleotides match TRBD2. The CDR3 loop spans 16 amino acids. With V trimmed by 4 bases and J by 5 bases, 9 bases remained unmatched. Germline assignment: CDR1 LGHNA and CDR2 YSLEER. The CDR3 here is CASSPTGRGATGELFF. CDR3 DNA sequence: TGCGCCAGCAGCCCCACGGGGCGGGGGGCTACCGGGGAGCTGTTTTTT.

This clone has more than one count but fewer than ten. This chain uses TRBV7-2 with TRBJ2-6; 9 nucleotides agree with TRBD2. CDR1 and CDR2 from the germline V gene are SGHTA and FQGNSA. The CDR3 runs to 18 residues. Trimming removed 1 base from V and 0 bases from J; junction bases left unmatched: 4. The CDR3 nucleotides are TGTGCCAGCAGCTTAGTTGCGGGAGGGTTCTCTGGGGCCAACGTCCTGACTTTC. Translating gives CASSLVAGGFSGANVLTF.

CDR3 in DNA: TGTGCCAGCAGCTTCTCGGTGAGGGGGAAGGATGGCTACACCTTC. The encoded protein is CASSFSVRGKDGYTF. The J gene is TRBJ1-2, the V gene TRBV13; D perhaps matches TRBD1 (6 bases). The CDR3 sequence is 15 residues long. CDR1 and CDR2 from the germline V gene are PRHDT and FYEKMQ (reference sequence). V was shortened by 3 bases and J by 6 bases, with 17 bases between the two germline ends.

V gene TRBV27 combines with J gene TRBJ1-2, with TRBD1 matching over 9 bases. CDR1 and CDR2 from the germline V gene are MNHEY and SMNVEV (reference sequence). There are 11 residues in the CDR3. Trimming at V came to 9 bases and at J to 7 bases, leaving 3 bases not matched to a gene. The CDR3 DNA sequence: TGTGCCAGTGGACAGGGGTCTGGCTACACCTTC. Translated, it gives CASGQGSGYTF.

There are a few counts of this clone. The V gene is TRBV7-2, the J gene TRBJ2-7, with 9 bases matching TRBD1. In germline, CDR1 is SGHTA, CDR2 FQGNSA. V lost 3 bases to trimming and J lost 7 bases; unmatched junction nucleotides: 7. The CDR3 totals 14 residues. CDR3: CASSFWDRVGEQYF. As DNA, the CDR3 is TGTGCCAGCAGCTTTTGGGACAGGGTGGGGGAGCAGTACTTC.

This clone was detected only a few times. This chain connects TRBV7-9 to TRBJ1-1; D remains unclear. The CDR3 has 15 residues. Germline V CDR1 and CDR2: SEHNR, FQNEAQ (reference sequence). V was shortened by 8 bases and J by 0 bases, with 16 bases between the two germline ends. The CDR3 sequence is CASAPTHRVNTEAFF. The CDR3, as DNA: TGTGCCAGCGCCCCAACCCATCGGGTGAACACTGAAGCTTTCTTT.

V gene TRBV6-1 combines with J gene TRBJ1-5, with D unclear. V lost 7 bases, J lost 2 bases, and 15 bases lay in between. CDR3 size: 15 residues. The germline V gene has CDR1 MNHNS and CDR2 SASEGT. Here the CDR3 DNA reads TGTGCCAGCACCGGGCCCTCTCTCGGCAATCAGCCCCAGCATTTT. This gives the protein CASTGPSLGNQPQHF.

The V call is TRBV15, the J call TRBJ2-1; D remains ambiguous. The CDR3 covers 17 residues. The ends were cut back, 5 bases at V and 3 bases at J, with 20 bases in the middle. Germline assignment: CDR1 LNHNV and CDR2 YYDKDF (reference sequence). The DNA for the CDR3 is TGTGCCACCAGCCCCCCCAGAAGGGATGGGAACTACAATGAGCAGTTCTTC. Its protein is CATSPPRRDGNYNEQFF.

The chain combines TRBV15 with TRBJ2-1, with 7 bases fitting TRBD1. The germline CDR1 and CDR2 sequences are LNHNV and YYDKDF (reference sequence). J was trimmed by 10 bases and V by 3 bases; bases with no gene match: 9. The CDR3 consists of 14 residues. The CDR3 nucleotides read TGTGCCACCAGCAGCGAGCTCCGGGACAGCGAGCAGTTCTTC. This sequence encodes CATSSELRDSEQFF.

The J gene is TRBJ2-7, the V gene TRBV5-1; D unclear. The CDR3 extends over 13 amino acids. Germline assignment: CDR1 SGHRS and CDR2 YFSETQ. The V end lost 0 bases, the J end lost 5 bases, and 9 bases lay between the germline ends. CDR3 residues: CASSLGQLDEQYF. The CDR3, as DNA: TGCGCCAGCAGCTTGGGGCAGCTCGACGAGCAGTACTTC.

This clone was counted between two and nine times. The chain links TRBV29-1 to TRBJ2-7; unclear D gene. This CDR3 has 15 residues. The germline V and J ends were trimmed by 0 bases and 0 bases, with 12 bases remaining between them. Germline lookup yields CDR1 SQVTM and CDR2 ANQGSEA. This chain's CDR3 is CSVEDRRKSSYEQYF. The CDR3 coding sequence is TGCAGCGTTGAAGATCGAAGGAAAAGCTCCTACGAGCAGTACTTC.

This clone has just a few counts. The gene calls are TRBV30 and TRBJ2-7; D might be TRBD2 (6 bases). Germline CDR1 GTSNPN, CDR2 SVGIG (reference sequence). The V end was cut by 8 bases, the J end by 0 bases, with 20 bases between. CDR3 length: 15 residues. CDR3 residues: CAVTWDAGISYEQYF. The CDR3 DNA reads TGTGCCGTAACCTGGGATGCGGGAATCTCCTACGAGCAGTACTTC. Full variable domain (outside the CDR3, taken from reference TRBV30 and TRBJ2-7): SQTIHQWPATLVQPVGSPLSLECTVEGTSNPNLYWYRQAAGRGLQLLFYSVGIGQISSEVPQNLSASRPQDRQFILSSKKLLLSDSGFYLCAVTWDAGISYEQYFGPGTRLTVT.

The rearrangement links TRBV28 to TRBJ2-5; 7 bases are shared with TRBD2. The CDR3 runs to 14 residues. CDR1 is MDHEN, CDR2 SYDVKM, per germline. J lost 5 bases, V lost 4 bases, and 7 bases had no gene match. CDR3 bases: TGTGCCAGCAGTTCACTAGCGTTGGAGGAGACCCAGTACTTC. It specifies CASSSLALEETQYF.

J is TRBJ2-7 and V is TRBV6-1; 8 nucleotides match TRBD1. Germline CDR1 is MNHNS and CDR2 is SASEGT. CDR3 length: 14 amino acids. J lost 3 bases, V lost 5 bases, and 6 bases had no gene match. The CDR3 DNA reads as TGTGCCAGCAGTCAGGGACAGGTAGACTACGAGCAGTACTTC. Its protein is CASSQGQVDYEQYF.

The chain couples TRBV19 to TRBJ2-5; maybe TRBD1 (5 bases). Trimming shortened V by 5 bases and J by 5 bases, and 15 bases separated the two germline ends. Germline V gene sequence: CDR1 LNHDA, CDR2 SQIVND (reference sequence). The CDR3 is 14 amino acids. The CDR3 here is CASSPPGFRETQYF. CDR3 nucleotide sequence: TGTGCCAGTAGTCCGCCAGGGTTTAGGGAGACCCAGTACTTC.

This clone was seen once. The V call is TRBV7-2, the J call TRBJ2-3; 7 bases are shared with TRBD2. Germline V gene lookup returns CDR1 SGHTA and CDR2 FQGNSA. Trimming at V came to 1 base and at J to 3 bases, leaving 7 bases not matched to a gene. The CDR3 runs 16 residues. The CDR3 is CASSLVAGARTDTQYF. In nucleotides, the CDR3 is TGTGCCAGCAGCTTAGTCGCGGGAGCCCGGACAGATACGCAGTATTTT.

The CDR3 protein is CASSSLVTDTQYF. The CDR3, as DNA: TGTGCCAGCAGTTCACTAGTCACAGATACGCAGTATTTT. The chain has TRBV14 and TRBJ2-3; possible D gene TRBD2, 5 bases. Trimming pared 6 bases from V and 2 bases from J, leaving 9 bases between. CDR3 length: 13 residues. Germline lookup yields CDR1 SGHDN and CDR2 FVKESK.

The chain recombines TRBV9 with TRBJ2-7; D is unclear. CDR1 is SGDLS and CDR2 is YYNGEE in the germline V gene. The CDR3 runs 12 residues. Trimming took 7 bases from V and 2 from J, leaving 10 bases between them. The CDR3 sequence is CASGTETYEQYF. The CDR3 bases are TGTGCCAGCGGCACAGAGACCTACGAGCAGTACTTC.

In this sample, this clone turned up a few times. The chain links TRBV27 to TRBJ2-1; TRBD2 matches at 7 bases. There are 14 residues in the CDR3. J lost 13 bases, V lost 1 base, and 10 bases had no gene match. Per germline, CDR1 MNHEY and CDR2 SMNVEV (reference sequence). The CDR3 loop reads CASSLYLAGAVQFF. CDR3 sequence (DNA): TGTGCCAGCAGTTTATATCTGGCGGGAGCGGTACAGTTCTTC.

This clone was counted many times. The chain combines TRBV14 with TRBJ2-3; possible D gene TRBD1, 5 bases. CDR3 size: 17 residues. CDR1 is SGHDN, CDR2 FVKESK, per germline. V lost 3 bases, J lost 0 bases, and 16 bases lay in between. The CDR3 DNA reads as TGTGCCAGCAGCCATGGATCAGGGTGGTACAGCACAGATACGCAGTATTTT. This encodes CASSHGSGWYSTDTQYF.

This chain uses TRBV27 with TRBJ2-5; unclear D gene. Trimming took 4 bases from V and 2 from J, leaving 14 bases between them. CDR1 and CDR2 from the germline V gene are MNHEY and SMNVEV (reference sequence). The CDR3 has 15 amino acids. DNA of the CDR3: TGTGCCAGCAGTTCCTCCCCCTACGAGCAAGAGACCCAGTACTTC. Its translation: CASSSSPYEQETQYF.

V is TRBV5-6 and J is TRBJ1-2; D perhaps matches TRBD1 (6 bases). The CDR3 is 13 residues long. The ends were cut back, 4 bases at V and 2 bases at J, with 9 bases in the middle. Germline V gene lookup returns CDR1 SGHDT and CDR2 YYEEEE. The CDR3 protein is CASSPDRNYGYTF. CDR3 sequence (DNA): TGTGCCAGCAGCCCGGACAGAAACTATGGCTACACCTTC.

A few counts support this clone. This chain uses TRBV29-1 with TRBJ2-7, with D possibly being TRBD1 or TRBD2 (5 bases each). Germline CDR1 reads SQVTM; CDR2 reads ANQGSEA. Trimming left V 7 bases short and J 0 bases short, with 13 bases between. The CDR3 is made up of 13 amino acids. Here the CDR3 reads CSAGAAASYEQYF. CDR3 DNA sequence: TGCAGCGCCGGGGCGGCAGCCTCCTACGAGCAGTACTTC.

The rearrangement links TRBV28 to TRBJ1-5; no clear D. Deletions cut 5 bases from V and 0 bases from J, with 17 bases between. This CDR3 comprises 17 residues. The germline CDR1 and CDR2 sequences are MDHEN and SYDVKM. CDR3 in DNA: TGTGCCAGCAGTCCCCACGGTGGTAGGGATAGCAATCAGCCCCAGCATTTT. Residues: CASSPHGGRDSNQPQHF.

The chain employs TRBV7-2 and TRBJ2-7; perhaps D is TRBD1 or TRBD2 (6 bases each). Germline V gene data show CDR1 as SGHTA and CDR2 as FQGNSA. V lost 6 bases to trimming and J lost 5 bases, with 17 bases between them. The CDR3 is 14 residues long. The CDR3 region has the DNA TGTGCCAGCAGGGGAAAGGGGGGTACCCACGAGCAGTACTTC. Amino acids: CASRGKGGTHEQYF.